This passage covers 27 T cell receptor beta chains from one sample sequenced in a study of shared clonotypes between healthy human individuals. Libraries were prepared by immunoSEQ multiplex PCR; TCRdb keeps only in-frame clonotypes and omits some of them. This table has about 1.5 million clones, roughly 97% appearing once. The sequencing sample was made of naive CD4+ T cells sorted from blood. Subset indicated: CD45RA+ positively selected. The origin of the receptors is a man aged 25 to 40 in good health.

J is TRBJ2-7 and V is TRBV23-1, with D tentatively TRBD1 (6 bases). TRBV23-1 is placed among ORFs of uncertain function. The CDR3 is 15 residues long. Trimming took 2 bases from V and 4 from J, leaving 15 bases between them. CDR3 DNA sequence: TGCGCCAGCAGTCAAACAGGGTTGAGCCCTTACGAGCAGTACTTC. Its translation: CASSQTGLSPYEQYF.

The chain is built from TRBV15 and TRBJ2-7; unclear D gene. The V gene lost 0 bases and the J gene lost 5 bases, with 23 bases spanning the gap. CDR1 and CDR2 from the germline V gene are LNHNV and YYDKDF (reference sequence). The CDR3 covers 18 residues. The CDR3 DNA is TGTGCCACCAGCAGAGATTTAGGCGGACCCCTTTTAGGCAACGAGCAGTACTTC. Translated: CATSRDLGGPLLGNEQYF.

The rearrangement joins TRBV19 to TRBJ2-6; weak D call: TRBD2 (6 bases). Trimming removed 5 bases from V and 4 bases from J, with 12 bases in between. This CDR3 has 15 amino acids. Germline-derived CDR1 and CDR2 are LNHDA and SQIVND (reference sequence). In DNA form, the CDR3 reads TGTGCCAGTAGTCCGCCGGGAGCCGGGGCCAACGTCCTGACTTTC. Protein product: CASSPPGAGANVLTF.

The chain joins TRBV5-7 to TRBJ2-7; D possibly matches TRBD1 or TRBD2 (5 bases each). TRBV5-7 is recorded as an ORF, its role being uncertain. CDR3 length equals 16 residues. Trimming stripped 2 bases from V and 2 bases from J, with 17 bases between. The DNA of the CDR3 is TGTGCCAGCAGCTTTCCCCGACACGGGGACCCCTACGAGCAGTACTTC. Translated, it gives CASSFPRHGDPYEQYF.

DNA for the CDR3: TGTGCCATCACCCAGCGGGGGAGCTCCTACAATGAGCAGTTCTTC. This codes for CAITQRGSSYNEQFF. The rearrangement joins TRBV10-3 to TRBJ2-1; 8 bases agree with TRBD2. The trim removed 7 bases at V and 0 bases at J, leaving 5 bases unmatched. There are 15 residues in the CDR3. Germline CDR1 is ENHRY and CDR2 is SYGVKD.

The rearrangement joins TRBV4-1 to TRBJ2-5; 8 nucleotides line up with TRBD2. The ends lost 1 base at V and 2 bases at J; junction bases unmatched: 9. The CDR3 loop spans 17 amino acids. Germline CDR1 MGHRA, CDR2 YSYEKL. In DNA, the CDR3 is TGCGCCAGCAGCCAAGTGCAGCGGGAGTTAGGACAAGAGACCCAGTACTTC. Protein product: CASSQVQRELGQETQYF.

The J gene is TRBJ2-3, the V gene TRBV11-2; D gene unclear. The CDR3 totals 13 residues. CDR1 is SGHAT, CDR2 FQNNGV, per germline. Trimming stripped 6 bases from V and 2 bases from J, with 9 bases between. The CDR3 loop reads CASRFVLTDTQYF. The DNA of the CDR3 is TGTGCCAGCAGATTCGTTCTCACAGATACGCAGTATTTT.

The rearrangement joins TRBV19 to TRBJ2-3, with D perhaps TRBD2 (7 bases). Per the germline V gene, CDR1 is LNHDA and CDR2 is SQIVND (reference sequence). The CDR3 spans 15 residues. Trimming left V 3 bases short and J 5 bases short, with 15 bases between. The CDR3 nucleotides are TGTGCCAGTAGTATCCGGGGGGCAATGGGAGATACGCAGTATTTT. The encoded protein is CASSIRGAMGDTQYF.

The rearrangement links TRBV27 to TRBJ2-7; 9 nucleotides align to TRBD1. Germline CDR1 MNHEY, CDR2 SMNVEV (reference sequence). The CDR3 spans 15 residues. V lost 5 bases and J lost 7; bases outside the gene matches: 12. CDR3 in DNA: TGTGCCAGCAGTAGAGCCGGGACAGGGTCTCGAGAGCAGTACTTC. Translating it yields CASSRAGTGSREQYF.

The rearrangement uses TRBV5-1 and TRBJ1-1; D is ambiguous. Germline V gives CDR1 SGHRS, CDR2 YFSETQ. The germline V and J ends were trimmed by 3 bases and 2 bases, with 8 bases remaining between them. The CDR3 has 13 amino acids. The CDR3 bases are TGCGCCAGCAGCTCCGGGATCAACACTGAAGCTTTCTTT. Encoded protein: CASSSGINTEAFF.

The J gene is TRBJ2-3, the V gene TRBV2, with 8 positions matching TRBD1. Germline V gene sequence: CDR1 SNHLY, CDR2 FYNNEI. J gave up 1 base and V 7 bases, and 19 bases lay outside the gene matches. The CDR3 totals 19 residues. CDR3 nucleotide sequence: TGTGCCAGCACTAGGACAGGGCTCAGCTGGAAGGAGGGCACAGATACGCAGTATTTT. Translation gives CASTRTGLSWKEGTDTQYF.

This chain connects TRBV5-4 to TRBJ2-7, with 7 bases matching TRBD2. The CDR3 sequence is 16 residues long. After removal of 6 bases from V and 2 bases from J, the junction contained 14 bases not matched to a gene. Germline V gene lookup returns CDR1 SGHNT and CDR2 YYREEE (reference sequence). The CDR3 nucleotides read TGTGCCAGCAACCCTAGAGGGAGGGAGGGGCCCTACGAGCAGTACTTC. This codes for CASNPRGREGPYEQYF.

V gene TRBV7-6 combines with J gene TRBJ1-1; the D is unclear. V lost 6 bases, J lost 0 bases, and 8 bases lay in between. The CDR3 has 13 residues. CDR1 and CDR2 (germline): SGHVS, FNYEAQ. The CDR3 DNA follows: TGTGCCAGCAGTCCCAGAGTGAACACTGAAGCTTTCTTT. It specifies CASSPRVNTEAFF.

The sample holds one count of this clone. This sample includes further DNA sequences coding for the same CDR3. The V call is TRBV9, the J call TRBJ2-1; a possible D gene is TRBD2 (6 bases). The CDR3 extends over 12 amino acids. CDR1 is SGDLS and CDR2 is YYNGEE in the germline V gene. The ends were cut back, 0 bases at V and 8 bases at J, with 6 bases in the middle. The CDR3 region is CASSVGGDEQFF. DNA for the CDR3: TGTGCCAGCAGCGTAGGGGGGGATGAGCAGTTCTTC.

The chain employs TRBV6-5 and TRBJ2-7; the D call may be TRBD1 or TRBD2 (5 bases each). CDR3 size: 15 residues. CDR1 MNHEY and CDR2 SVGAGI come from the germline V gene. The V end was cut by 6 bases, the J end by 1 base, with 16 bases between. The CDR3, as DNA: TGTGCCAGCAGCGCCGGGACGTACGTTTCCTACGAGCAGTACTTC. It yields the protein CASSAGTYVSYEQYF.

The V and J genes are TRBV5-4 and TRBJ2-1, with no clear D. V was trimmed by 3 bases and J by 0 bases, leaving 13 bases between them. Germline V gene data show CDR1 as SGHNT and CDR2 as YYREEE (reference sequence). The CDR3 runs 16 residues. CDR3 DNA sequence: TGTGCCAGCAGCTCCCGAGCAGGCAACTCCTACAATGAGCAGTTCTTC. The encoded protein is CASSSRAGNSYNEQFF. Supplemented by reference TRBV5-4 and TRBJ2-1, the full variable domain reads ETGVTQSPTHLIKTRGQQVTLRCSSQSGHNTVSWYQQALGQGPQFIFQYYREEENGRGNFPPRFSGLQFPNYSSELNVNALELDDSALYLCASSSRAGNSYNEQFFGPGTRLTVL.

This clone was picked up one time. This chain uses TRBV7-6 with TRBJ2-5; no reliable D call. From germline, CDR1 is SGHVS and CDR2 FNYEAQ. Trimming left V 5 bases short and J 3 bases short, with 13 bases between. This CDR3 spans 14 amino acids. The CDR3 here is CASSPSRSKETQYF. DNA for the CDR3: TGTGCCAGCAGCCCGTCCCGTAGTAAAGAGACCCAGTACTTC.

The rearrangement links TRBV30 to TRBJ2-1, with D hard to call. There are 13 residues in the CDR3. The V gene's germline CDR1 is GTSNPN and CDR2 SVGIG (reference sequence). V dropped 0 bases and J dropped 2 bases, with 5 bases sitting between them. In DNA form, the CDR3 reads TGTGCCTGGAGTGTATCCCCCTACAATGAGCAGTTCTTC. Encoded protein: CAWSVSPYNEQFF.

The chain joins TRBV6-5 to TRBJ2-7, with a possible D match to TRBD2 (6 bases). There are 14 residues in the CDR3. The V end was cut by 7 bases, the J end by 0 bases, with 13 bases between. Germline V gene data show CDR1 as MNHEY and CDR2 as SVGAGI. The CDR3: CASTPGDASYEQYF. The CDR3 DNA sequence: TGTGCCAGCACCCCGGGGGACGCCTCCTACGAGCAGTACTTC.

V is TRBV11-2 and J is TRBJ2-3, with TRBD2 matching over 9 bases. CDR3 length equals 16 residues. In germline, CDR1 is SGHAT, CDR2 FQNNGV. The V segment lost 5 bases and the J segment 4 bases; nucleotides outside the gene matches: 10. The CDR3 DNA sequence: TGTGCCAGCAGCCGCAGGCTAGCGGGATTCTCAGATACGCAGTATTTT. Its protein product is CASSRRLAGFSDTQYF.

This chain connects TRBV4-3 to TRBJ2-7, with no clear D. V gave up 1 base and J gave up 0 bases, with 7 bases separating them. The germline gives CDR1 LGHNA, CDR2 YSLEER. The CDR3 covers 14 residues. The CDR3 bases are TGCGCCAGCAGCCAAGTCGTTCCCTCCTACGAGCAGTACTTC. Protein product: CASSQVVPSYEQYF.

The chain has TRBV29-1 and TRBJ2-5; 7 bases fit TRBD1. From germline, CDR1 is SQVTM and CDR2 ANQGSEA. The trim removed 4 bases at V and 3 bases at J, leaving 2 bases unmatched. CDR3 length: 12 residues. CDR3 in amino acids: CSVVGTEETQYF. As DNA, the CDR3 is TGCAGCGTTGTGGGGACAGAAGAGACCCAGTACTTC.

This chain joins TRBV9 and TRBJ2-3, with 7 bases identical to TRBD2. The V and J ends lost 4 bases and 5 bases, in that order; junction bases with no gene match: 16. CDR3 size: 17 residues. The V gene's germline CDR1 is SGDLS and CDR2 YYNGEE. In DNA form, the CDR3 reads TGTGCCAGCAGCCCGCAGACTAGCCCCTCAGGGAGAGATACGCAGTATTTT. This gives the protein CASSPQTSPSGRDTQYF.

The chain links TRBV7-9 to TRBJ2-5; TRBD1 agrees at 9 bases. This CDR3 comprises 16 residues. The germline gives CDR1 SEHNR, CDR2 FQNEAQ (reference sequence). After removal of 3 bases from V and 1 base from J, the junction contained 6 bases not matched to a gene. CDR3 coding DNA: TGTGCCAGCAGCTTGAAGGGGGACAGGGTCCAAGAGACCCAGTACTTC. As protein: CASSLKGDRVQETQYF. Supplemented by reference TRBV7-9 and TRBJ2-5, the full variable domain reads DTGVSQNPRHKITKRGQNVTFRCDPISEHNRLYWYRQTLGQGPEFLTYFQNEAQLEKSRLLSDRFSAERPKGSFSTLEIQRTEQGDSAMYLCASSLKGDRVQETQYFGPGTRLLVL.

The chain is built from TRBV7-2 and TRBJ2-1; no clear D. In germline, CDR1 is SGHTA, CDR2 FQGNSA. Trimming removed 3 bases from V and 2 bases from J, with 11 bases in between. The CDR3 runs to 15 residues. The CDR3 DNA reads TGTGCCAGCAGCTTTATGCAGGTGACCTACAATGAGCAGTTCTTC. Its translation: CASSFMQVTYNEQFF.

This chain uses TRBV11-3 with TRBJ2-3; D tentatively fits TRBD1 or TRBD2 (7 bases each). The germline V gene has CDR1 SGHNT and CDR2 YENEEA. The CDR3 covers 11 residues. V lost 5 bases and J 12 bases, leaving 12 bases between the germline ends. Here the CDR3 reads CASSQGGNQYF. CDR3 in DNA: TGTGCCAGCAGCCAGGGGGGGAATCAGTATTTT.

V is TRBV4-3 and J is TRBJ1-2, with D uncertain. CDR1 and CDR2 (germline): LGHNA, YSLEER. The CDR3 covers 16 residues. V lost 1 base to trimming and J lost 4 bases, with 16 bases between them. DNA for the CDR3: TGCGCCAGCAGCCAAGTCAATAGCCCCTCTATCTATGGCTACACCTTC. Its protein is CASSQVNSPSIYGYTF.